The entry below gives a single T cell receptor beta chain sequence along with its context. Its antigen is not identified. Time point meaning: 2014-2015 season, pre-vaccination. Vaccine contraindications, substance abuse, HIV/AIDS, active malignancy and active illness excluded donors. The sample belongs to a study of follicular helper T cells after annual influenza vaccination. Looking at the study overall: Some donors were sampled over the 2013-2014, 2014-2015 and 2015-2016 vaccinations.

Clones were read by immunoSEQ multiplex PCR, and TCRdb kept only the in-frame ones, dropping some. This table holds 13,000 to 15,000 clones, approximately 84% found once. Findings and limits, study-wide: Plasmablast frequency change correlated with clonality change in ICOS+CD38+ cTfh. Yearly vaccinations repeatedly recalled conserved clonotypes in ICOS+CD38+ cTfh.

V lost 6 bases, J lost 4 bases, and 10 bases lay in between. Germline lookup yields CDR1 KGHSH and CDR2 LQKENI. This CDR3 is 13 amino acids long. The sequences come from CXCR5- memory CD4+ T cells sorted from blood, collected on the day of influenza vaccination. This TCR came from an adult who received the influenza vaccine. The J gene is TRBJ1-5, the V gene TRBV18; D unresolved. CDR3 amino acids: CASSTEENQPQHF. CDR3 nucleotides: TGTGCCAGCTCGACGGAAGAAAATCAGCCCCAGCATTTT.